This T cell receptor (beta chain) was documented in a study of OX40 agonist ivuxolimab in advanced cancers. Points from the study as a whole: In general, CD8+ T cells held more expanded clones than CD4+ did, on average.

This CDR3 spans 14 amino acids. Germline loops: CDR1 SGHNT, CDR2 YYREEE (reference sequence). Trimming took off 4 bases at V and 9 bases at J, with 19 bases between the two ends. The protocol was immunoSEQ multiplex PCR, while the TCRdb copy is restricted to in-frame clones and leaves out a portion. The repertoire includes around 76,000 clones, roughly 78% of them detected once, and 5% to 6% sits in the top ten. A note on this clone: Its specificity is not known.

The clonotype was recovered from an adult with an advanced solid tumor such as melanoma, head and neck, liver or kidney cancer. Material: CD4+ or CD8+ T cells sorted from blood, obtained in a trial of the OX40 agonist ivuxolimab. The rearrangement uses TRBV5-4 and TRBJ1-2; tentatively, D is TRBD1 (6 bases). The CDR3 coding sequence is TGTGCCAGCAGCACCATCAGAGGAGGGGACAGCTACACCTTC. Translation gives CASSTIRGGDSYTF.